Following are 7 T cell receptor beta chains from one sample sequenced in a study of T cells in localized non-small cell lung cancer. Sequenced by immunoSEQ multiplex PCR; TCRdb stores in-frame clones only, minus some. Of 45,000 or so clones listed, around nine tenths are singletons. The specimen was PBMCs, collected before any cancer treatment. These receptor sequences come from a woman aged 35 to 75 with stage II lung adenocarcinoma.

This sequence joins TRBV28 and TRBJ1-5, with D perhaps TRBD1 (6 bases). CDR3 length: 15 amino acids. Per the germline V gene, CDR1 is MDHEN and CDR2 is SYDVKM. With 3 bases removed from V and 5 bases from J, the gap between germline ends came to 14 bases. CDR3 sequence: CASSLGGAGDQPQHF. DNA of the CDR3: TGTGCCAGCAGTTTGGGGGGGGCGGGTGATCAGCCCCAGCATTTT.

Written as DNA, the CDR3 is TGTGCCATCAGTGGGCTAGAAGAGACCCAGTACTTC. It codes for CAISGLEETQYF. This sequence joins TRBV10-3 and TRBJ2-5; D call uncertain. Germline V gives CDR1 ENHRY, CDR2 SYGVKD. Trimming removed 4 bases from V and 3 bases from J, with 6 bases in between. This CDR3 spans 12 amino acids.

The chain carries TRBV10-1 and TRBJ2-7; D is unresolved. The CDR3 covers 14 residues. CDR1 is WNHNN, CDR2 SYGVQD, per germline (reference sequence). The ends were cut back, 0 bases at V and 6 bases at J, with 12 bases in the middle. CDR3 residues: CASSESSRLGEQYF. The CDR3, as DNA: TGCGCCAGCAGTGAGTCCAGCAGACTTGGCGAGCAGTACTTC.

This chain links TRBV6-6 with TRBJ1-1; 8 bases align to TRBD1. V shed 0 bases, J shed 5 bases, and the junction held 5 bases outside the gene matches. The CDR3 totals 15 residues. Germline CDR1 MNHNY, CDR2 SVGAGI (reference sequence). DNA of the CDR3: TGTGCCAGCAGTTACTCGAGCCGACAGGGGACTGAAGCTTTCTTT. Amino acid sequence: CASSYSSRQGTEAFF.

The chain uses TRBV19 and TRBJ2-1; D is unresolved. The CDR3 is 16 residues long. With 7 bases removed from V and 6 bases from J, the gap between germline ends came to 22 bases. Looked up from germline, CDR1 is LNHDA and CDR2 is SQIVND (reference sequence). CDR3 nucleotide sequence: TGTGCCAGTAAGCAGACCGGTTCTAGAAGATCCAATGAGCAGTTCTTC. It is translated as CASKQTGSRRSNEQFF.

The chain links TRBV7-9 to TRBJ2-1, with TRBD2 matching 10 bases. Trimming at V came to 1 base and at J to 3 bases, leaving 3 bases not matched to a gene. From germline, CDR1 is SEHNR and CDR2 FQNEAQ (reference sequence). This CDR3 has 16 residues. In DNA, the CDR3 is TGTGCCAGCAGCTTAGGGCTAGCGGGGGTCTACAATGAGCAGTTCTTC. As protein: CASSLGLAGVYNEQFF.

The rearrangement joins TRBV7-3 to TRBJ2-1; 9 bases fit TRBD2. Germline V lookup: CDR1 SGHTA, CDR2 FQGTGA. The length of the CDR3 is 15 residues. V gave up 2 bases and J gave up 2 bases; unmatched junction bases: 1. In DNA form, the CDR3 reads TGTGCCAGCAGCTTACTAGCGGGGCCCTACAATGAGCAGTTCTTC. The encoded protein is CASSLLAGPYNEQFF. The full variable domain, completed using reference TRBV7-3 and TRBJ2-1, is GAGVSQTPSNKVTEKGKYVELRCDPISGHTALYWYRQSLGQGPEFLIYFQGTGAADDSGLPNDRFFAVRPEGSVSTLKIQRTERGDSAVYLCASSLLAGPYNEQFFGPGTRLTVL.